The T cell receptor (beta chain) under discussion was sequenced for a study of T cell responses to AZD1222 COVID-19 vaccine. Produced via immunoSEQ multiplex PCR; TCRdb's table is partial and in-frame only. The table shows roughly 100,000 clones, with roughly 82% occurring only once. Remarks on this clone: Its target is unknown.

Notes on the study in general: Only a handful of people who got AZD1222 tested seropositive at baseline. Regions 160-218 and 743-854 dominated among vaccine-associated CD4 TCRs spanning spike. Donors in the cohort were predominantly white British and more often female, and clonal diversity was possibly underestimated. The study found Spike-specific TCR breadth and depth rose after two AZD1222 doses.

This CDR3 spans 12 amino acids. V was pared by 7 bases and J by 9 bases, with 2 bases of the junction left unmatched. CDR1 and CDR2 (germline): MNHEY, SVGAGI. This sequence originates from an adult in good health. The sample here was peripheral blood, taken on day 0 of AZD1222 vaccination. The chain combines TRBV6-5 with TRBJ1-6, with 8 bases matching TRBD1. CDR3 protein: CASTTGVSPLHF. CDR3 nucleotide sequence: TGTGCCAGCACGACAGGGGTTTCACCCCTCCACTTT.